One and the same sample provided the 18 T cell receptor beta chains below, sequenced in a study of T cell clusters in autoimmune cytopenias (dated by TCRdb to the late 2010s). Sequenced on an Illumina MiSeq. To amplify TRB rearrangements, a touch-down multiplex PCR protocol was run with the TRB-A and TRB-B primer pools combined in a single tube. Following TCRdb reprocessing, every CDR3 protein sequence forms one entry, and DNA is not provided. This sample's table carries a few thousand distinct CDR3 sequences. The ten largest clonotypes hold around 10% of the sample. Each sample's TRB amplification started from approximately 240 ng of peripheral blood genomic DNA, which corresponds to tens of thousands of genome equivalents. The same sample was also studied in work on T cell repertoires in aging, cancer and after chemotherapy.

Sequencing was done on a sample of peripheral blood. These receptors all come from a human donor in good health.

This clonotype is called medium-sized (0.01 to 0.1%) based on its frequency. The rearrangement uses TRBV6-6 and TRBJ1-2; checking the TCRdb D call of TRBD1 is not possible without DNA. The germline V gene encodes CDR1 MNHNY and CDR2 SVGAGI (reference sequence). The CDR3 is 15 amino acids. The CDR3 sequence: CASVPRPGGADGYTF.

Considering frequency, this clonotype is medium-sized. This chain connects TRBV19 to TRBJ1-6. The germline gives CDR1 LNHDA, CDR2 SQIVND (reference sequence). The CDR3 is 13 amino acids. This CDR3 is CASSGSINSPLHF.

Frequency places this clonotype as medium-sized. The chain combines TRBV7-9 with TRBJ2-3; without DNA, the TCRdb call of TRBD2 cannot be checked. The CDR3 loop spans 17 amino acids. Germline values: CDR1 SEHNR, CDR2 FQNEAQ (reference sequence). CDR3 amino acids: CASSLGGASGRTDTQYF.

This clonotype is deemed medium-sized by its frequency. This rearrangement joins TRBV11-3 to TRBJ2-1; TCRdb lists TRBD1, though no DNA is available to test this call. The germline gives CDR1 SGHNT, CDR2 YENEEA. The CDR3 loop spans 17 amino acids. CDR3 region: CASSRGVHRGSYNEQFF.

The V and J genes are TRBV6-1 and TRBJ1-1. The CDR3 covers 13 residues. CDR1 is MNHNS and CDR2 is SASEGT in the germline V gene. The CDR3 spells CASNPNVNTEAFF.

This clonotype shows up as medium-sized by frequency. The chain recombines TRBV7-9 with TRBJ1-1; lacking DNA, the TRBD1 call made by TCRdb goes unchecked. Germline V gene sequence: CDR1 SEHNR, CDR2 FQNEAQ (reference sequence). CDR3 length: 14 amino acids. This CDR3 reads CASSLIPGPSKAFF.

This clonotype ranks as medium-sized in terms of frequency. The CDR3 loop is CASSLTGANVLTF. V gene TRBV14 combines with J gene TRBJ2-6. Germline V lookup: CDR1 SGHDN, CDR2 FVKESK. The CDR3 totals 13 residues. The full variable domain, with the rest looked up from reference TRBV14 and TRBJ2-6, is EAGVTQFPSHSVIEKGQTVTLRCDPISGHDNLYWYRRVMGKEIKFLLHFVKESKQDESGMPNNRFLAERTGGTYSTLKVQPAELEDSGVYFCASSLTGANVLTFGAGSRLTVL.

The CDR3 sequence: CASRTGTGGGGDTQYF. The genes are TRBV11-3 and TRBJ2-3; TCRdb returns TRBD1, unconfirmable since there is no DNA. The CDR3 runs to 16 residues. Germline V gene data show CDR1 as SGHNT and CDR2 as YENEEA.

This clonotype shows up as medium-sized (0.01 to 0.1%) by frequency. V gene TRBV29-1 combines with J gene TRBJ1-2; TCRdb's D call of TRBD1 is untestable without DNA. The V gene's germline CDR1 is SQVTM and CDR2 ANQGSEA. The CDR3 has 15 residues. CDR3 sequence: CSVEDYPGQIRGYTF.

The chain's CDR3 is CASKGGPMNTGELFF. This chain joins TRBV6-1 and TRBJ2-2; TCRdb lists TRBD1, though no DNA is available to test this call. The CDR3 has 15 amino acids. Germline V CDR1 and CDR2: MNHNS, SASEGT.

This clonotype shows up as medium-sized by frequency. The chain uses TRBV19 and TRBJ2-7; TCRdb picks TRBD2, but there is no DNA to check that call. Germline CDR1 LNHDA, CDR2 SQIVND (reference sequence). The CDR3 has 17 residues. This chain's CDR3 is CASSTGTSGSLGYEQYF.

Frequency places this clonotype as medium-sized (0.01 to 0.1%). The chain has TRBV6-5 and TRBJ2-7; the D call of TRBD2 rests on TCRdb alone, since no DNA is present to check it. CDR1 and CDR2 from the germline V gene are MNHEY and SVGAGI. The CDR3 sequence is 15 residues long. This CDR3 is CASSLSGRTGYEQYF.

This clonotype is called medium-sized (0.01 to 0.1%) based on its frequency. The CDR3 here is CASSLADYNEQFF. The chain links TRBV6-2 or TRBV6-3 to TRBJ2-1; TCRdb gives TRBD2 as the D gene, but with no DNA this cannot be confirmed. The CDR3 has 13 residues. In germline, CDR1 is MNHEY, CDR2 SVGEGT.

This clonotype is called medium-sized based on its frequency. The rearrangement uses TRBV19 and TRBJ2-3; TCRdb gives TRBD2 as the D gene, but with no DNA this cannot be confirmed. The CDR3 length is 15 residues. CDR1 is LNHDA, CDR2 SQIVND, per germline (reference sequence). The CDR3 loop is CASSGGGPLTDTQYF.

J is TRBJ1-2 and V is TRBV6-5; TCRdb calls TRBD1, which cannot be checked without DNA. Germline V CDR1 and CDR2: MNHEY, SVGAGI. There are 15 residues in the CDR3. The CDR3 here is CASSYRGQGAFGYTF.

The chain employs TRBV10-3 and TRBJ1-1. Germline V gene sequence: CDR1 ENHRY, CDR2 SYGVKD. The CDR3 runs 13 residues. The CDR3 sequence: CAISSARNTEAFF.

V gene TRBV6-4 combines with J gene TRBJ2-7; TCRdb selects TRBD1, and the lack of DNA leaves this call unchecked. The CDR3 is 15 residues long. Germline assignment: CDR1 MRHNA and CDR2 SNTAGT. The CDR3 spells CASSDRTGEGYEQYF.

This clonotype is deemed medium-sized by its frequency. V and J are TRBV19 and TRBJ2-7; TCRdb returns TRBD1, unconfirmable since there is no DNA. Looked up from germline, CDR1 is LNHDA and CDR2 is SQIVND (reference sequence). CDR3 length: 13 amino acids. The CDR3 sequence is CASSNRQGREQYF.